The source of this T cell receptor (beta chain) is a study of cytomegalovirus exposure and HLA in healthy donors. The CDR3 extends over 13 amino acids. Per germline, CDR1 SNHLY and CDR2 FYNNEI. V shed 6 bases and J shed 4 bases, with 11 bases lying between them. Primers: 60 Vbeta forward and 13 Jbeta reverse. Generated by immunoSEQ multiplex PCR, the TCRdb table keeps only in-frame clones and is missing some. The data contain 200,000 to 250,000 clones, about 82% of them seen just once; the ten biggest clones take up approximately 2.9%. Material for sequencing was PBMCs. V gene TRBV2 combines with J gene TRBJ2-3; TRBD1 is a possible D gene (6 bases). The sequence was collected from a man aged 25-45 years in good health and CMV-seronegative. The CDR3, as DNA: TGTGCCAGCAGAGACAGGACCGCAGATACGCAGTATTTT. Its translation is CASRDRTADTQYF.